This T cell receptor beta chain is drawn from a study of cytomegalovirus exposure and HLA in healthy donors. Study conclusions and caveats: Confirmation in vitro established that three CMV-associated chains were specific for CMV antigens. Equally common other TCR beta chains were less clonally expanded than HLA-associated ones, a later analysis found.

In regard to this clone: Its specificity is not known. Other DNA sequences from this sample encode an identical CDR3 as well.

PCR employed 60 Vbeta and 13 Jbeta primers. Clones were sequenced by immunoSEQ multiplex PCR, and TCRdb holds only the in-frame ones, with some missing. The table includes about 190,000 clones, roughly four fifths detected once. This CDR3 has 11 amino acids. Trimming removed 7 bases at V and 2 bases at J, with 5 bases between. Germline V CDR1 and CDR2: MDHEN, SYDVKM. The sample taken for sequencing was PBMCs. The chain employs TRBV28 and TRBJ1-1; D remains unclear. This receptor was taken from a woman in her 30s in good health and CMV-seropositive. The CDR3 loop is CASTVNTEAFF. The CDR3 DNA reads TGTGCCAGCACCGTCAACACTGAAGCTTTCTTT.